This passage covers 18 T cell receptor beta chains from one sample sequenced in a study of blood T cell repertoires in COVID-19 (dated by TCRdb to about 2020). Libraries were built with the immunoSEQ multiplex PCR assay. This immuneACCESS table, as held by TCRdb, lists in-frame sequences with V and J called but not all clones. Of the missing ones, under half trace to an unresolved V gene in checked studies; the others have no known cause. In all, the sample holds 75,000 to 90,000 clones, and about 80% of those were seen once. The top ten constitute around 12% of the sample. Sample: peripheral blood. These receptors were taken from a woman aged 35 to 49 with active or convalescent COVID-19.

CDR3 sequence reads: CATSDPTGSSYNEQFF. In nucleotides, the CDR3 is TGTGCCACCAGTGACCCAACAGGGAGCTCCTACAATGAGCAGTTCTTC. V is TRBV24-1 and J is TRBJ2-1; TRBD1 is a possible D gene (6 bases). The CDR3 is 16 amino acids. The germline V and J ends were trimmed by 4 bases and 0 bases, with 12 bases remaining between them. Germline lookup yields CDR1 KGHDR and CDR2 SFDVKD.

The chain uses TRBV29-1 and TRBJ2-5, with 9 bases fitting TRBD1. The ends lost 6 bases at V and 5 bases at J; junction bases unmatched: 10. Germline V gives CDR1 SQVTM, CDR2 ANQGSEA. The CDR3 is 14 amino acids. The CDR3 region has the DNA TGCAGCGTCTCTAAGGGACAGGGAAGCGAGACCCAGTACTTC. Amino acid sequence: CSVSKGQGSETQYF.

This rearrangement joins TRBV7-3 to TRBJ2-5; 9 bases map to TRBD1. J gave up 7 bases and V 6 bases, and 15 bases lay outside the gene matches. CDR3 length: 16 residues. Germline CDR1 and CDR2: SGHTA and FQGTGA. CDR3: CASSHTGTGFPSTQYF. CDR3 sequence (DNA): TGTGCCAGCAGTCATACCGGGACAGGGTTCCCCTCGACCCAGTACTTC. Full variable domain (remainder filled in from reference TRBV7-3 and TRBJ2-5): GAGVSQTPSNKVTEKGKYVELRCDPISGHTALYWYRQSLGQGPEFLIYFQGTGAADDSGLPNDRFFAVRPEGSVSTLKIQRTERGDSAVYLCASSHTGTGFPSTQYFGPGTRLLVL.

The chain combines TRBV27 with TRBJ2-5; 7 nucleotides align to TRBD2. Germline lookup yields CDR1 MNHEY and CDR2 SMNVEV (reference sequence). The trim removed 2 bases at V and 9 bases at J, leaving 3 bases unmatched. The CDR3 is 12 residues long. CDR3 sequence: CASSLGGEAQYF. In DNA, the CDR3 is TGTGCCAGCAGTTTAGGGGGGGAGGCCCAGTACTTC.

The CDR3 region is CASSPRDRGRFGYGYTF. For the CDR3, the DNA is TGTGCCAGCAGTCCAAGGGACAGGGGGCGTTTTGGCTATGGCTACACCTTC. V is TRBV6-2 or TRBV6-3 and J is TRBJ1-2, with 12 bases identical to TRBD1. The germline CDR1 and CDR2 sequences are MNHEY and SVGEGT. This CDR3 contains 17 residues. Trimming took 5 bases from V and 4 from J; bases not matched to a gene: 11.

The V and J genes are TRBV4-3 and TRBJ2-2, with D tentatively TRBD2 (5 bases). CDR3 length: 17 residues. The V end lost 0 bases, the J end lost 3 bases, and 14 bases lay between the germline ends. Germline CDR1 is LGHNA and CDR2 is YSLEER. The CDR3 protein is CASSQDATRGYTGELFF. CDR3 coding DNA: TGCGCCAGCAGCCAAGATGCTACTCGGGGTTACACCGGGGAGCTGTTTTTT.

The chain links TRBV5-1 to TRBJ1-1, with D unresolved. Trimming pared 4 bases from V and 0 bases from J, leaving 7 bases between. CDR1 is SGHRS and CDR2 is YFSETQ in the germline V gene. The CDR3 spans 13 residues. CDR3 DNA sequence: TGCGCCAGCAGCCGTCAGGTGAACACTGAAGCTTTCTTT. This codes for CASSRQVNTEAFF.

This clone was seen a few times. The chain couples TRBV19 to TRBJ2-4; 9 bases fit TRBD1. Germline V lookup: CDR1 LNHDA, CDR2 SQIVND (reference sequence). The junction had 5 bases not matched to a gene; V was cut back by 5 bases and J by 0 bases. The CDR3 is made up of 16 amino acids. The CDR3 DNA sequence: TGTGCCAGTAGTCTCACAGGGGGCCTAGCCAAAAACATTCAGTACTTC. Its protein is CASSLTGGLAKNIQYF.

Notes on this clone: The germline gene is not matched at one end of the junction; a read error may be the cause. The chain is built from TRBV4-1 and TRBJ2-1; 11 bases agree with TRBD2. Germline-derived CDR1 and CDR2 are MGHRA and YSYEKL. The CDR3 spans 16 residues. CDR3 sequence (DNA): TGCGCCAGCAGCCAAGACCAGACTAGCGGGAATCCTCGGACAGTCTTC. Translation: CASSQDQTSGNPRTVF.

This clone showed up just a few times. This sequence joins TRBV28 and TRBJ1-1; D perhaps matches TRBD1 (5 bases). The CDR3 extends over 15 amino acids. V lost 1 base to trimming and J lost 2 bases, with 11 bases between them. Germline loops: CDR1 MDHEN, CDR2 SYDVKM. CDR3 in DNA: TGTGCCAGCAGTTTATTAGTCAGGGCTAACACTGAAGCTTTCTTT. Residues: CASSLLVRANTEAFF.

This chain links TRBV5-1 with TRBJ2-2; 7 bases match TRBD2. The germline V gene has CDR1 SGHRS and CDR2 YFSETQ. The ends lost 2 bases at V and 1 base at J; junction bases unmatched: 2. This CDR3 region has 15 residues. The CDR3 DNA reads TGCGCCAGCAGCTTCTCTAGCGGGAACACCGGGGAGCTGTTTTTT. It specifies CASSFSSGNTGELFF.

The table lists this clone with a count of one. V gene TRBV5-1 combines with J gene TRBJ1-4, with D possibly TRBD1 on 5 matching bases. Trimming stripped 0 bases from V and 3 bases from J, with 9 bases between. The CDR3 is made up of 15 amino acids. Germline CDR1 and CDR2: SGHRS and YFSETQ. The CDR3 DNA sequence: TGCGCCAGCAGCTTGGGAGTGGGGCCTAATGAAAAACTGTTTTTT. The encoded protein is CASSLGVGPNEKLFF.

This chain links TRBV3-1 (or the pseudogene TRBV3-2) with TRBJ1-1; D is uncertain. Germline V gene lookup returns CDR1 LGHDT and CDR2 YNNKEL (reference sequence). The CDR3 totals 12 residues. Trimming stripped 1 base from V and 7 bases from J, with 7 bases between. The CDR3 loop reads CASSQVAGEAFF. The DNA for the CDR3 is TGTGCCAGCAGCCAAGTGGCAGGTGAAGCTTTCTTT.

This chain connects TRBV20-1 to TRBJ2-3; 8 bases are a match to TRBD2. The CDR3 covers 18 residues. The V gene's germline CDR1 is DFQATT and CDR2 SNEGSKA (reference sequence). V shed 3 bases and J 2 bases; nucleotides not matched to a gene: 16. CDR3 DNA: TGCAGTGCTAGTCCGGGGGGGGTCGTCCAGGACCTCACAGATACGCAGTATTTT. Amino acids: CSASPGGVVQDLTDTQYF.

This clone was detected once. CDR3 sequence reads: CATRSGLSSAGELFF. Written as DNA, the CDR3 is TGTGCCACCCGATCGGGACTAAGCTCGGCCGGGGAGCTGTTTTTT. The gene calls are TRBV2 and TRBJ2-2; 7 nucleotides agree with TRBD2. The junction had 14 bases not matched to a gene; V was cut back by 10 bases and J by 6 bases. This CDR3 is 15 amino acids long. Germline loops: CDR1 SNHLY, CDR2 FYNNEI.

The chain has TRBV5-1 and TRBJ2-1; TRBD1 might be the D (6 bases). CDR1 is SGHRS and CDR2 is YFSETQ in the germline V gene. V shed 5 bases and J shed 5 bases, with 17 bases lying between them. CDR3 length: 15 amino acids. Here the CDR3 reads CASRGASPSHNEQFF. In nucleotides, the CDR3 is TGCGCCAGCAGGGGGGCCTCCCCCAGCCACAATGAGCAGTTCTTC. The full variable domain, with the rest looked up from reference TRBV5-1 and TRBJ2-1, is KAGVTQTPRYLIKTRGQQVTLSCSPISGHRSVSWYQQTPGQGLQFLFEYFSETQRNKGNFPGRFSGRQFSNSRSEMNVSTLELGDSALYLCASRGASPSHNEQFFGPGTRLTVL.

The rearrangement links TRBV5-8 to TRBJ1-5, with 8 bases aligning to TRBD1. The V segment lost 4 bases and the J segment 0 bases; nucleotides outside the gene matches: 3. Germline V lookup: CDR1 SGHTS, CDR2 YDEGEE. This CDR3 spans 15 amino acids. The CDR3 here is CASSTGQASNQPQHF. The CDR3 nucleotides read TGTGCCAGCAGCACGGGACAGGCTAGCAATCAGCCCCAGCATTTT.

This clone was observed a few times. The DNA for the CDR3 is TGCGCCAGCAGCCAAGATCAAACAGGGAAGTATGGCTACACCTTC. The encoded protein is CASSQDQTGKYGYTF. The chain combines TRBV4-1 with TRBJ1-2, with D maybe TRBD1 (6 bases). Germline V gene lookup returns CDR1 MGHRA and CDR2 YSYEKL. This CDR3 comprises 15 residues. The V gene lost 0 bases and the J gene lost 5 bases, with 13 bases spanning the gap.